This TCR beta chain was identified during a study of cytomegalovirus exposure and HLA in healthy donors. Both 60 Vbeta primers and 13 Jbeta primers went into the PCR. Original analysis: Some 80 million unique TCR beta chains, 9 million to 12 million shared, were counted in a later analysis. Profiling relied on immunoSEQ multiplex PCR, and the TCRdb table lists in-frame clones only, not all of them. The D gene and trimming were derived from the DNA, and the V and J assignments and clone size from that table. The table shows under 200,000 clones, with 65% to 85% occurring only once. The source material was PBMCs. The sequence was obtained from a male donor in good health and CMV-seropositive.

This CDR3 reads CASSQGTSGADTDTQYF. The CDR3 DNA is TGCGCCAGCAGCCAAGGGACTAGCGGGGCAGACACAGATACGCAGTATTTT. This chain connects TRBV4-1 to TRBJ2-3, with 12 nucleotides matching TRBD2. The junction had 4 bases not matched to a gene; V was cut back by 1 base and J by 2 bases. The CDR3 has 17 amino acids. Germline V gives CDR1 MGHRA, CDR2 YSYEKL.